This T cell receptor beta chain derives from a study of control samples from healthy donors and cancer patients. TCRdb keeps only in-frame clones here, not all; method: immunoSEQ multiplex PCR. Here the sample spans 100,000 to 150,000 clones, just over 90% being singletons. V lost 4 bases to trimming and J lost 3 bases; unmatched junction nucleotides: 2. The CDR3 spans 14 residues. CDR1 and CDR2 (germline): SGHTA, FQGNSA. The chain carries TRBV7-2 and TRBJ2-7; the match to TRBD1 covers 11 bases. The specimen was blood. This clonotype was obtained from a young woman in good health. The CDR3 is CASSSGQGDYEQYF. CDR3 DNA sequence: TGTGCCAGCAGCTCGGGACAGGGGGACTACGAGCAGTACTTC.